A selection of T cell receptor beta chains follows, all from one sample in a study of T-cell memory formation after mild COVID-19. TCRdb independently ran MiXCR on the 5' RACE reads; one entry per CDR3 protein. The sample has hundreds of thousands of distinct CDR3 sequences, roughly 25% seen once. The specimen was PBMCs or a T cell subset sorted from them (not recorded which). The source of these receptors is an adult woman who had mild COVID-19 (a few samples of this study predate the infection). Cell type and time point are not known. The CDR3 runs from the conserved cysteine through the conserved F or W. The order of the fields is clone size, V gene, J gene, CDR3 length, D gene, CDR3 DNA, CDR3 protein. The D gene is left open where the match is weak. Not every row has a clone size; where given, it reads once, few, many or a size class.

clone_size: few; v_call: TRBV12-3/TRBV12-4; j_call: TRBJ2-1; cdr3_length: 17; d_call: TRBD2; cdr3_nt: TGTGCCAGCAGTCCACTGCTGGGACTAGCGGGAGTCAATGAGCAGTTCTTC; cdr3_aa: CASSPLLGLAGVNEQFF
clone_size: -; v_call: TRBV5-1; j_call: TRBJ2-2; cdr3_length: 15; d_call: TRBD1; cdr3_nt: TGCGCCAGCAGCACTGGGACAGGGAACACCGGGGAGCTGTTTTTT; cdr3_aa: CASSTGTGNTGELFF
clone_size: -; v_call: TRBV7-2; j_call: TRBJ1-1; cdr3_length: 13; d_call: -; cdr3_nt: TGTGCCAGCACGCCTGTGGGGGGGTCTGAAGCTTTCTTT; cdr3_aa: CASTPVGGSEAFF
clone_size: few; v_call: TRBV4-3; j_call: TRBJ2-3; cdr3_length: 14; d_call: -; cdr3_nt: TGCGCCAGCAGCCCCACCTGGCGTGCAGATACGCAGTATTTT; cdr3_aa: CASSPTWRADTQYF
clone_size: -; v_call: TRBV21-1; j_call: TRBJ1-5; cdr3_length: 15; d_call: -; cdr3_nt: TGTGCCAGCAGCAAAGTTGGGGGGTCCTATCAGCCCCAGCATTTT; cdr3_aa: CASSKVGGSYQPQHF
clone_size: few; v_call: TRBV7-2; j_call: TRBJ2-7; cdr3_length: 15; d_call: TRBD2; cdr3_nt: TGTGCCAGCAGTTTTACGGCGGGAGGGTCCTACGAGCAGTACTTC; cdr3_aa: CASSFTAGGSYEQYF
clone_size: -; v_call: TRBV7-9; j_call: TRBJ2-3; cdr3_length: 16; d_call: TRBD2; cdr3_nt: TGTGCCAGCAGCCGAGGCGGTAGCGGGGGCACAGATACGCAGTATTTT; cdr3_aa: CASSRGGSGGTDTQYF
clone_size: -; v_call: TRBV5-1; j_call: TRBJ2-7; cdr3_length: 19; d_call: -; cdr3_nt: TGCGCCAGCAGCTTAAGGTCAGAGTCAAGCTGGGGGCTATCCTACGAGCAGTACTTC; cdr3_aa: CASSLRSESSWGLSYEQYF
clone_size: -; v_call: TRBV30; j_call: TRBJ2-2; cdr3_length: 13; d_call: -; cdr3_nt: TGTGCCTGGAGTGTCGGTGTCACCGGGGAGCTGTTTTTT; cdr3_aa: CAWSVGVTGELFF
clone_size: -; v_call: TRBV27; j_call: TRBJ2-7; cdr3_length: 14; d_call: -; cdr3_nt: TGTGCCAGCAGTTTATTGGGATCAGGGGACGAGCAGTACTTC; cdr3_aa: CASSLLGSGDEQYF
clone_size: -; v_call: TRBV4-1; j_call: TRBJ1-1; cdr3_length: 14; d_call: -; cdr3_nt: TGCGCCAGCAGCCAAGATAACAGGGACACTGAAGCTTTCTTT; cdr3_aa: CASSQDNRDTEAFF
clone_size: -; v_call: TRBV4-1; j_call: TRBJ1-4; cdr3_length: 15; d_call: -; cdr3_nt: TGCGCCAGCAGCCAAGATGAGGCGGAGAATGAAAAACTGTTTTTT; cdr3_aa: CASSQDEAENEKLFF
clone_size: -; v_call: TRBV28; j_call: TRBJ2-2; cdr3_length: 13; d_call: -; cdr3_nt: TGTGCCAGCAGTGGGACATTTACCGGGGAGCTGTTTTTT; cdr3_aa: CASSGTFTGELFF
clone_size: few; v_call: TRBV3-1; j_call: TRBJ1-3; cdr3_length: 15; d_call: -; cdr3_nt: TGTGCCAGCAGCCAAGGGGCTTTCTTGGGCAACACCATATATTTT; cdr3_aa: CASSQGAFLGNTIYF
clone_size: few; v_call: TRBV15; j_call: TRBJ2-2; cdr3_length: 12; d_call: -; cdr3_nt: TGTGCCACCCGACGAGGGGCCGGGGAGCTGTTTTTT; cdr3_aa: CATRRGAGELFF
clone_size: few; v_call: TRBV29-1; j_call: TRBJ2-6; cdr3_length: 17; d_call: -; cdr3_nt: TGCAGCGTTGGGCAGATACCCAAGAGCTCTGGGGCCAACGTCCTGACTTTC; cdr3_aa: CSVGQIPKSSGANVLTF